This paragraph reports one T cell receptor (beta chain). This sample was included in a study of blood T cell repertoires in COVID-19. Study summary: Acute and convalescent COVID-19 specimens originated in the United States, Italy and Spain. Nucleic acid was either cDNA or gDNA, and it came from T cells, B-cell-depleted T cells, or PBMCs.

Germline V gives CDR1 SGHDT, CDR2 YYEEEE. The CDR3 runs 15 residues. V lost 0 bases to trimming and J lost 7 bases, with 13 bases between them. As originally analysed: Researchers report that nucleated cell counts were estimated from reference gene primer amplification. Sequencing was performed with immunoSEQ multiplex PCR; in TCRdb, only in-frame clones are kept and a portion is missing. V and J calls and clone size come straight from that table; D and trimming were deduced from the DNA. The sample carries some 99,000 clones, 81% recorded once. V gene TRBV5-6 combines with J gene TRBJ1-4; a possible D gene is TRBD1 (6 bases). The sample consisted of peripheral blood. The source of this sequence is a woman older than 75 with acute or convalescent COVID-19. CDR3 in amino acids: CASSLGTGWGEKLFF. DNA of the CDR3: TGTGCCAGCAGCTTGGGTACAGGGTGGGGTGAAAAACTGTTTTTT.